This record concerns one TCR beta chain sequence. Its cognate antigen has yet to be identified. No base quality information exists; no much larger clone differs at one position. This entry comes from a study of cytomegalovirus exposure and HLA in healthy donors (TCRdb year 2017). About the investigation overall: An earlier analysis of a few hundred of the donors reported 276 Gb of sequence data and 95 million to 120 million unique TCR beta sequences obtained from about 179 million T cells. Approximately 300 gigabases of sequencing data and tens of millions of unique TCR sequences were included in an early release covering 500 to 750 HLA-typed donors. Of the roughly 430 genotyped donors, 81% fell in the genetic ancestry cluster associated with self-reported Caucasian donors. The study aimed to test whether signatures of past pathogen exposure could be identified by cataloging public T cell receptors. Using immunosequencing, the study profiled T cell repertoires from 500 to 800 subjects and related those repertoires to cytomegalovirus serostatus. Besides the first cohort of approximately 670 subjects, a separate validation cohort made up of about 120 different subjects was used. High-throughput TCR immunosequencing, statistical association of individual TCRs with disease status, and machine learning were combined to predict cytomegalovirus infection status. A later analysis re-analyzed previously published TCR beta repertoires from approximately 700 donors and added high-resolution HLA genotyping to study TCR occurrence patterns. The later analysis used no new phenotypic data to find candidate immune exposures, relying instead on TCR beta sequences and their occurrence across donors. To decide whether each TCR beta V gene segment behaved as functional or pseudogenic, an earlier analysis of approximately 600 of the donors relied on high-throughput TCR beta sequencing. Donor age, sex, ethnicity and CMV serostatus were compiled together with the repertoire data. A later genetic analysis used genome-wide SNP genotypes for about 60% of the roughly 670 donors, treating that subset as a discovery cohort. Every discovery cohort repertoire had been produced on one sequencing platform. Both class I and class II loci were covered by HLA typing, at four-digit resolution. The number of donors typed differed by locus, with roughly 629-640 for A, B, C, DRB1 and DQB1, more than 500 for DQA1, 606 for DPA1, and around 450 for DPB1. Four or five DR-DQ haplotypes were treated as single units for association and clustering because of strong linkage in the cohort. Among about 360 genotyped donors of the cohort, an average of 235,054 unique TCR beta nucleotide sequences were sequenced per donor, roughly a sixth of them non-productive.

In total, over 600 healthy bone marrow donors made up the cohort. Cohort members were all nominally healthy when sampled, although unrecorded immune exposures were likely present. The donor tested CMV seronegative and was one of the 352 seronegative cohort members. A peripheral blood sample was collected from each donor, and TCR beta sequencing was performed on peripheral blood mononuclear cells. The Qiagen DNeasy Blood Extraction Kit was used to extract genomic DNA from the blood cell samples. The library was built by means of the immunoSEQ multiplex PCR assay. The multiplex PCR relied on a mix of 60 forward primers for TCR Vbeta segments and 13 reverse primers for TCR Jbeta segments. The CDR3 region of rearranged TCR beta genes was amplified from genomic DNA by a multiplex PCR assay. The Illumina HiSeq System was used to sequence the amplified TCR beta libraries as 87-base-pair reads. The source study handled its data this way. In a later analysis, tens of millions of unique TCR beta chains were counted across the approximately 620 repertoires, and roughly 11 million of these chains were shared by at least two donors. A nearest-neighbor algorithm error-corrected the raw reads and collapsed the reads into unique sequences, merging closely related sequences to remove PCR and sequencing errors. V, D and J gene segments were assigned by aligning CDR3 sequences to IMGT reference sequences. For a sequence to be retained, a match of at least six nucleotides was required to both a V gene segment and a J gene segment. Rearrangements were classified as productive when the CDR3 lacked stop codons and remained in frame with V and J, and all other rearrangements were classified as non-productive. CDR3 was defined according to IMGT convention as the region running from the second conserved V-encoded cysteine to the conserved J-encoded phenylalanine. The earlier analysis of a few hundred of the donors excluded any sequence lacking an unambiguous match to a single V gene segment. An earlier analysis of under 750 of the donors called V segments functional above 56.7% productive rearrangements and segregating when the between-donor standard deviation exceeded 5%. A statistical classification framework was built for diagnosing cytomegalovirus status from the catalog of TCR beta chain sequences. In a later analysis, V and J genes were assigned by comparing TCR nucleotide sequences against IMGT/GENE-DB human TR gene sequences. Using the TCRdist pipeline, a later analysis assigned CDR3 sequences along with most-parsimonious VDJ recombination scenarios. A later analysis defined each TCR beta chain by its CDR3 amino acid sequence plus V-gene family, and excluded reads lacking a unique V-gene family. In a later analysis, approximately 640 highly shared, low-generation-probability nucleotide sequences were removed to address suspected cross-contamination and a sequencing artifact. In a later analysis, a clonal expansion index was calculated for each public chain from normalized within-repertoire ranks of inferred template counts. A later analysis computed generation probabilities with a VDJ recombination model fitted to out-of-frame rearrangements, and checked the results against IGoR. A later analysis scored TCR-TCR, TCR-HLA and TCR-CMV co-occurrence with hypergeometric tests, applying a repertoire-size bias correction to TCR pairs. A later analysis estimated false discovery rates by permuting HLA or CMV assignments 20 times. In a later analysis, co-occurring TCRs were grouped using DBSCAN, with TCRdist sequence similarity added in when clustering inside HLA-allele-positive subsets. Co-occurrence clustering excluded repertoires with fewer than 30,000 or more than 120,000 public chains, plus five with anomalous nucleotide sharing. In its TCRdb copy, this immuneACCESS table keeps in-frame sequences only and misses some clones. Where compared with another copy, unresolved V genes explain less than half of these, and the others have no known cause. Clone size and V and J calls were adopted from that table, with D and trimming inferred from the DNA. The table for this sample lists about 130,000 clones; approximately 80% of them were counted only once. The ten largest account for approximately 1.7% of the sample.

The CDR3 contains 16 residues, cysteine and phenylalanine counted. Only the CDR3 part of the read is kept: 48 bases, read in frame from the first base. The V and J ends are trimmed by 5 bases and 5 bases, leaving 18 bases between them. Taken from the germline V gene, the CDR1 and CDR2 loops are SGHVS and FNYEAQ. On the study overall, not on this receptor specifically: Sequencing depth was assumed to be roughly uniform across donors in the presence/absence analyses, though that assumption may not hold. A later analysis found that most CMV-associated TCR beta chains appeared HLA-restricted, with HLA associations seemingly driven largely by CMV exposure. In vitro tests confirmed that three of the cytomegalovirus-associated TCR beta chains recognize cytomegalovirus antigens. Some IMGT-functional V segments, including TRBV6-2 and TRBV6-3, could not be distinguished by the 87-base-pair reads and were therefore excluded. An association between a missense DCLRE1C variant and V-gene and J-gene trimming of TCR beta chains was found in a later genetic analysis and replicated in an independent cohort. HLA typing was unavailable for some donors at each locus, so association tests used only the typed subset. In an earlier analysis of 587 of the donors, most TCR beta V segments appeared in productive rearrangements about 90% or about 30% of the time, broadly matching IMGT annotations. Only TCR beta chains were sequenced in this cohort, and the absence of alpha or paired-chain data limited detectable features. Because counts were too low, about 18 rarely observed V segments, including chromosome 9 orphons, were excluded from the earlier analysis of 500 to 700 of the donors. Most TCR sequences were seen in very few donors, while some public TCRs were found in many individuals. The study listed approximately 150 TCR beta chains as associated with cytomegalovirus. Compared with equally common non-associated chains, HLA-associated TCR beta chains in a later analysis were more clonally expanded and had lower generation probabilities. When HLA alleles, especially DR and DQ, strongly co-occurred, TCR associations were difficult to assign to individual alleles. A later analysis found that TCR association rates varied across HLA loci, with DRB1 alleles showing the most associated TCRs and HLA-C alleles the fewest. In a later analysis, around 17,000 TCR beta sequences were associated with specific HLA alleles at a false discovery rate of 0.05. A further reported finding was that TCR beta sequences accurately predicted the HLA-A and HLA-B alleles for most subjects in the first cohort. In a later analysis, several top co-occurrence clusters were reported to appear linked to parvovirus B19, influenza, CMV and Epstein-Barr virus. Cytomegalovirus status was reported to be diagnosed by the classifier with high specificity and sensitivity in both the original and validation cohorts. According to a later genetic analysis, donors in an Asian-associated ancestry cluster had fewer N-insertions in productive TCRs than the approximately 710-donor mean. The sequencing pipeline was judged likely to have produced a cluster of highly shared sequence variants as a technical artifact. Correlated functional status among segregating V segments might be attributable to linkage disequilibrium, but an unknown experimental factor could not be ruled out. For the cohort, immune exposure information was limited to CMV serostatus. The authors suggested that the approach could potentially be generalized to other disease states and immunological phenotypes.

Sequencing input: PBMCs. The chain is made from TRBV7-6 and TRBJ2-2; TRBD1 is possibly the D segment (5 matching bases). The source of this sequence is a woman aged 40 to 55 in good health and CMV-seronegative. The base sequence is TGTGCCAGCAGCCCATTGGGGCTTATAGCTACCGGGGAGCTGTTTTTT. Its translation reads: CASSPLGLIATGELFF.